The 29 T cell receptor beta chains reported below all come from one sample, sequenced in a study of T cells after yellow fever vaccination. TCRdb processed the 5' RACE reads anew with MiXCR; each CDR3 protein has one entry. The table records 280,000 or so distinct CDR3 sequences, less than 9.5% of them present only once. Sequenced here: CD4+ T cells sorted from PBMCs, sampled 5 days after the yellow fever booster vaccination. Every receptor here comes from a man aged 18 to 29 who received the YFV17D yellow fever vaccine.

The CDR3 protein is CASSEGGGPLHF. CDR3 in DNA: TGTGCCAGCAGTGAGGGGGGTGGGCCCCTCCACTTT. The chain couples TRBV7-9 to TRBJ1-6; weak D call: TRBD1 (6 bases). V lost 6 bases, J lost 13 bases, and 13 bases lay in between. CDR1 and CDR2 (germline): SEHNR, FQNEAQ (reference sequence). The length of the CDR3 is 12 residues.

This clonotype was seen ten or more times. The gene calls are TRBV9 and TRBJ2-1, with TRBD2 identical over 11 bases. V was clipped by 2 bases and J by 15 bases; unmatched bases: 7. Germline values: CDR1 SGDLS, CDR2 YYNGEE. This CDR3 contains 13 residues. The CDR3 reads CASSVRLAGRLFF. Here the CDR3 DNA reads TGTGCCAGCAGCGTGCGACTAGCGGGGCGCTTGTTCTTC.

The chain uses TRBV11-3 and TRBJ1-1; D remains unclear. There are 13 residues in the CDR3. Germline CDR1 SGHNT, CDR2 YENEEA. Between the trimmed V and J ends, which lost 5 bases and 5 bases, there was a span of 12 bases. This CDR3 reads CASSPGSGTEAFF. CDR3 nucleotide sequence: TGTGCCAGCAGCCCCGGAAGCGGAACTGAAGCTTTCTTT.

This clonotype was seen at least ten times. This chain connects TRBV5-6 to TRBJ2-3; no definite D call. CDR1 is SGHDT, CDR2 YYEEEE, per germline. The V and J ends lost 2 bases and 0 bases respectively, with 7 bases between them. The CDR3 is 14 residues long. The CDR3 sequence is CASSLETSTDTQYF. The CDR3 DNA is TGTGCCAGCAGCTTAGAGACTAGCACAGATACGCAGTATTTT.

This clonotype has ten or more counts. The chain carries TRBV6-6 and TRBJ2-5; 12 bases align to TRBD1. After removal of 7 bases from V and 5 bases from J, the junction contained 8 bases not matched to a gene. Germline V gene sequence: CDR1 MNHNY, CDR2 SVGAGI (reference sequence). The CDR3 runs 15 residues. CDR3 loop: CASIRGQGARETQYF. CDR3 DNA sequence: TGTGCCAGCATTCGGGGACAGGGGGCAAGGGAGACCCAGTACTTC.

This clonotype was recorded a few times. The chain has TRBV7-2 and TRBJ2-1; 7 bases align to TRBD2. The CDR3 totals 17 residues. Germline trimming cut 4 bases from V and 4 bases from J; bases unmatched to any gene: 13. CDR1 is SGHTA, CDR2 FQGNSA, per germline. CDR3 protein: CASSSLGRSGEYNEQFF. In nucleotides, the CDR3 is TGTGCCAGCAGCTCTCTAGGTCGGAGCGGGGAGTACAATGAGCAGTTCTTC. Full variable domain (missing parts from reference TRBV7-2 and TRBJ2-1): GAGVSQSPSNKVTEKGKDVELRCDPISGHTALYWYRQSLGQGLEFLIYFQGNSAPDKSGLPSDRFSAERTGGSVSTLTIQRTQQEDSAVYLCASSSLGRSGEYNEQFFGPGTRLTVL.

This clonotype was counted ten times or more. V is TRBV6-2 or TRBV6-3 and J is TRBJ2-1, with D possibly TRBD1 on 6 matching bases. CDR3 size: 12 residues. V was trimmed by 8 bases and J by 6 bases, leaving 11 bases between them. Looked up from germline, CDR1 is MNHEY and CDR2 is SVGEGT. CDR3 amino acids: CASSQGINEQFF. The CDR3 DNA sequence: TGTGCCAGCTCACAGGGAATCAATGAGCAGTTCTTC.

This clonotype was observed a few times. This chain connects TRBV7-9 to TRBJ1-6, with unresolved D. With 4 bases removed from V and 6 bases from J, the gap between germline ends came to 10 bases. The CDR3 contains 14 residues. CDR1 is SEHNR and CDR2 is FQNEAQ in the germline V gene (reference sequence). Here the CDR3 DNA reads TGTGCCAGCAGCTCGGAGGCTCCTAATTCACCCCTCCACTTT. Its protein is CASSSEAPNSPLHF.

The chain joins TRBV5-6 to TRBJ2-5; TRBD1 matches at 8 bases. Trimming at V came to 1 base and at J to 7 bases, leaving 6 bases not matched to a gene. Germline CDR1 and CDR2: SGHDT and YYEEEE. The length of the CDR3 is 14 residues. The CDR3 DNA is TGTGCCAGCAGCTTGACGACAGGGGAAGGGACCCAGTACTTC. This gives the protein CASSLTTGEGTQYF.

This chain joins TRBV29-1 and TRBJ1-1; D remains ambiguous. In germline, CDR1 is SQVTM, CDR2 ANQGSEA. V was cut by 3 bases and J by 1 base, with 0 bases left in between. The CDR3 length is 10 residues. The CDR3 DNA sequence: TGCAGCGTTGAGAACACTGAAGCTTTCTTT. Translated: CSVENTEAFF.

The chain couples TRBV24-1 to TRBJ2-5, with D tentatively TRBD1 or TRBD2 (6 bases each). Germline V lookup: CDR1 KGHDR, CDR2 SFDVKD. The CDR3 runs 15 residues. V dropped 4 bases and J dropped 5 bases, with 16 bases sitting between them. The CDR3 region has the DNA TGTGCCACCAGTGAAGGGGGGCAGGTTTCGGAGACCCAGTACTTC. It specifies CATSEGGQVSETQYF.

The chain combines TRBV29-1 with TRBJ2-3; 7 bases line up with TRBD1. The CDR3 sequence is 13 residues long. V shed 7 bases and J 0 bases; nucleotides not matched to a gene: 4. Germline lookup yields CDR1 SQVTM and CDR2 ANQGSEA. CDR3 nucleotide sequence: TGCAGCGGCCGGGACAGCAGCACAGATACGCAGTATTTT. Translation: CSGRDSSTDTQYF.

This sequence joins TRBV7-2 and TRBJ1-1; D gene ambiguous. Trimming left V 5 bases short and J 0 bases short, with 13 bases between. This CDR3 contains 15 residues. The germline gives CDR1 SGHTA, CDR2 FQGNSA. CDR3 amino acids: CASSPRSGVNTEAFF. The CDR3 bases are TGTGCCAGCAGCCCCAGATCTGGAGTGAACACTGAAGCTTTCTTT.

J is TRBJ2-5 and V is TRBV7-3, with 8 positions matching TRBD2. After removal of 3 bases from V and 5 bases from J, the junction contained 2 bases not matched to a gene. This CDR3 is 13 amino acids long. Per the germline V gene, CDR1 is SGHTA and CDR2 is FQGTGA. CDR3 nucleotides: TGTGCCAGCAGCTTTAGGACTAGCGAGACCCAGTACTTC. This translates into CASSFRTSETQYF.

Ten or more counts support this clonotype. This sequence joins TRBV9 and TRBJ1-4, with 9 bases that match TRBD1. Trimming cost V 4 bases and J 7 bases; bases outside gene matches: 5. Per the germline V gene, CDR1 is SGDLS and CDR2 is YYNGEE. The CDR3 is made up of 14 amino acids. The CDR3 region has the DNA TGTGCCAGCAGCCGGACAGGGGTCGGTGAAAAACTGTTTTTT. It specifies CASSRTGVGEKLFF.

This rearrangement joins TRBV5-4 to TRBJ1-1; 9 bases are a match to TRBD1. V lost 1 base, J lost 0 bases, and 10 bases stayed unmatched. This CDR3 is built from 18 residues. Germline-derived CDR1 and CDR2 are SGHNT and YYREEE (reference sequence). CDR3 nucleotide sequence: TGTGCCAGCAGCTTGTCTGTGGGGACAGGGAATCTGAACACTGAAGCTTTCTTT. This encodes CASSLSVGTGNLNTEAFF.

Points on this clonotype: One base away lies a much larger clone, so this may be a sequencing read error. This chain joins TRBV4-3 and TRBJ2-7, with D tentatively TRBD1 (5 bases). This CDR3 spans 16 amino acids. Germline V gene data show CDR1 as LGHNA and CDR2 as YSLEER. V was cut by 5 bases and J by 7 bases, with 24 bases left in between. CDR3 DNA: TGCGCCAGCAGCGCAGGGTGGCCTAGTCGGTCTGGGGAGCAGTACTTC. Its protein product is CASSAGWPSRSGEQYF.

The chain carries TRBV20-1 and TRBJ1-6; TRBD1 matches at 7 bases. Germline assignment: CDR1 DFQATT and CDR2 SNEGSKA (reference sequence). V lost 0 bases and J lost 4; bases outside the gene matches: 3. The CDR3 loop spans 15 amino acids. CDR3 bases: TGCAGTGCTAGAGAAAGGGGGCTTTATAATTCACCCCTCCACTTT. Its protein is CSARERGLYNSPLHF.

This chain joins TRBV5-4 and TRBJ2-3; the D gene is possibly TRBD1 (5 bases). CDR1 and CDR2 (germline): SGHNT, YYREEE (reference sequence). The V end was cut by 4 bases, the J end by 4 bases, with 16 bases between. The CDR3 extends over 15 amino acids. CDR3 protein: CASSLRASGADTQYF. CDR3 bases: TGTGCCAGCAGCCTCAGGGCATCGGGCGCAGATACGCAGTATTTT.

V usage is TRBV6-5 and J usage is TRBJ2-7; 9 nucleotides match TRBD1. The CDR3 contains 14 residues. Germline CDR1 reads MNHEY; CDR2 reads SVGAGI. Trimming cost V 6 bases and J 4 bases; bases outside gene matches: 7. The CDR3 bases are TGTGCCAGCAGCCTGGGACAGGGAGGTTACGAGCAGTACGTC. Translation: CASSLGQGGYEQYV.

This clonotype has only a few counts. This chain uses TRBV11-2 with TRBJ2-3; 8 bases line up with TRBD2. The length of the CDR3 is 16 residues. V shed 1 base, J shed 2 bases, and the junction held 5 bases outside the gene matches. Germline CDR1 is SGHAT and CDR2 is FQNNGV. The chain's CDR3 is CASSLVTGGVTDTQYF. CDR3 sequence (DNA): TGTGCCAGCAGCTTAGTAACCGGGGGGGTCACAGATACGCAGTATTTT.

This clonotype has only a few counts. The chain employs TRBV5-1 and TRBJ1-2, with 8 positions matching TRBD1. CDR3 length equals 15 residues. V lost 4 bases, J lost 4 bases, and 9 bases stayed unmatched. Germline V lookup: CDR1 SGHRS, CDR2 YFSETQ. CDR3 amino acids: CASSPEAGGFYGYTF. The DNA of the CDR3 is TGCGCCAGCAGCCCGGAGGCAGGGGGCTTCTATGGCTACACCTTC.

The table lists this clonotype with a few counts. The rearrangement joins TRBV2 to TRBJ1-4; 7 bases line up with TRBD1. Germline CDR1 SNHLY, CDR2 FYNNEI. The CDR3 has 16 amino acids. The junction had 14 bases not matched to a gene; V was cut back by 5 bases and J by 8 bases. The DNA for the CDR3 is TGTGCCAGCAGTCAATTCCGGGACAGACAATGGGAAAAACTGTTTTTT. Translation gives CASSQFRDRQWEKLFF.

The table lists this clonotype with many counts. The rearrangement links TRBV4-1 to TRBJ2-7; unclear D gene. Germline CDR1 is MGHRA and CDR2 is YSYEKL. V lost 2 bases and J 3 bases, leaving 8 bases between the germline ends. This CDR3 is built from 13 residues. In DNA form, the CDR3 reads TGCGCCAGCAGCCAACAGGTCCGCTACGAGCAGTACTTC. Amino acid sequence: CASSQQVRYEQYF.

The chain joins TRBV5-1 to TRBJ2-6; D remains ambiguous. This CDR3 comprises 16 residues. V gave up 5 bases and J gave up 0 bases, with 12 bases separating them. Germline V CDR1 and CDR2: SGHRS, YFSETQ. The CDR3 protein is CASSVAESSGANVLTF. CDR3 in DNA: TGCGCCAGCAGTGTGGCGGAGAGCTCTGGGGCCAACGTCCTGACTTTC.

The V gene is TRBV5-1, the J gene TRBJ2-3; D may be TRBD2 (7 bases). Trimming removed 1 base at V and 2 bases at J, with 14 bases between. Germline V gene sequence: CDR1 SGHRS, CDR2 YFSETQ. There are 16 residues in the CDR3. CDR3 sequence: CASSLPGGTDTDTQYF. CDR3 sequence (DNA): TGCGCCAGCAGCTTGCCGGGGGGCACCGACACAGATACGCAGTATTTT.

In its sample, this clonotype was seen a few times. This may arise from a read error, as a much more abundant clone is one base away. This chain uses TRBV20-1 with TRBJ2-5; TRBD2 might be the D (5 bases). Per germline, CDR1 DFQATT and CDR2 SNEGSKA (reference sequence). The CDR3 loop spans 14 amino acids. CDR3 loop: CRARDRRGQETQYF. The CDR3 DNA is TGCAGAGCTAGAGATAGACGGGGCCAAGAGACCCAGTACTTC.

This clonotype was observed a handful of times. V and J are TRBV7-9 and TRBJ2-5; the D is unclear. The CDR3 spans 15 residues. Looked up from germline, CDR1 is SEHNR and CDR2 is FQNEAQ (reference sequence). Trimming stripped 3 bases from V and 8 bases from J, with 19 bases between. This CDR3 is CASSFGWIEAITQYF. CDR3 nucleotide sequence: TGTGCCAGCAGCTTCGGTTGGATAGAAGCCATCACCCAGTACTTC.

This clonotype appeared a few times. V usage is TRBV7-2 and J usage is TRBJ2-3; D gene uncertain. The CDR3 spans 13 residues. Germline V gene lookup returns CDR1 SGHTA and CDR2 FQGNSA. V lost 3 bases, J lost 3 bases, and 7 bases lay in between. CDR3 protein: CASSFGPTDTQYF. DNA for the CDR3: TGTGCCAGCAGCTTTGGTCCTACAGATACGCAGTATTTT.